This is a list of T cell receptor beta chains from one sample in a study of shared clonotypes between healthy human individuals. Assay: immunoSEQ multiplex PCR; the TCRdb copy retains only in-frame clones and omits some. The table lists hundreds of thousands of clones, 95% to 96% of them singletons. Sequenced sample: naive CD8+ T cells sorted from blood. These receptor sequences come from a woman under 40 in good health. The CDR3 runs from the conserved cysteine through the conserved F or W. The D gene is left open where the match is weak. Part of the rows lack a size; the others show once, few, many or a class for expanded clones.

TRBV28,NA,NA,TRBJ2-7,CASSFRFTDSSYF,TGTGCCAGCAGTTTCCGATTCACGGACTCGTCGTACTTC
TRBV21-1,NA,NA,TRBJ2-3,CASSKGSGTGSTDTQYF,TGTGCCAGCAGCAAAGGATCCGGGACAGGCAGCACAGATACGCAGTATTTT
TRBV7-9,TRBD1,NA,TRBJ1-4,CASSQDRVTDEKLFF,TGTGCCAGCAGCCAAGACAGGGTGACGGATGAAAAACTGTTTTTT
TRBV7-9,NA,once,TRBJ2-3,CASSPFGGRDSDTQYF,TGTGCCAGCAGCCCCTTCGGGGGACGGGACTCAGATACGCAGTATTTT
TRBV2,NA,NA,TRBJ2-1,CASREVAGQFF,TGTGCCAGCAGGGAGGTGGCGGGGCAGTTCTTC
TRBV7-2,NA,NA,TRBJ2-7,CASSHPPSSYEQYF,TGTGCCAGCAGCCATCCTCCGAGCTCCTACGAGCAGTACTTC
TRBV4-1,NA,once,TRBJ2-5,CASSQESVLGSQETQYF,TGCGCCAGCAGCCAAGAATCGGTGTTGGGGTCCCAAGAGACCCAGTACTTC
TRBV30,TRBD2,NA,TRBJ2-7,CAWSGAGGPYEQYF,TGTGCCTGGAGTGGGGCGGGAGGCCCCTACGAGCAGTACTTC
TRBV5-1,NA,NA,TRBJ2-7,CASSGVVYEQYF,TGCGCCAGCAGCGGAGTGGTATACGAGCAGTACTTC
TRBV27,NA,NA,TRBJ1-3,CASPGDGDSGNTIYF,TGTGCCAGCCCGGGGGACGGGGACTCTGGAAACACCATATATTTT
TRBV1,NA,NA,TRBJ1-5,CTSSQEAGGSNQPQHF,TGCACCAGCAGCCAAGAAGCGGGGGGAAGCAATCAGCCCCAGCATTTT
TRBV5-4,TRBD2,NA,TRBJ2-2,CASSSSGNLRNTGELFF,TGTGCCAGCAGCTCTAGCGGGAACCTCCGGAACACCGGGGAGCTGTTTTTT
TRBV28,NA,NA,TRBJ1-1,CASLPTVRGAGAFF,TGTGCCAGCCTACCGACAGTGAGGGGAGCGGGAGCTTTCTTT
TRBV7-9,TRBD2,NA,TRBJ2-3,CASSRLAGTSTDTQYF,TGTGCCAGCAGCAGACTAGCGGGGACCAGCACAGATACGCAGTATTTT
TRBV7-6,TRBD2,NA,TRBJ2-7,CASSYGTTSYEQYF,TGTGCCAGCAGCTACGGGACTACCTCCTACGAGCAGTACTTC
TRBV28,NA,NA,TRBJ2-3,CASSFRGSTDTQYF,TGTGCCAGCAGTTTCCGCGGGAGCACAGATACGCAGTATTTT
TRBV27,NA,NA,TRBJ2-1,CASSLSVVGGNRPFEQFF,TGTGCCAGCAGTTTATCTGTGGTTGGCGGTAATAGACCGTTTGAGCAGTTCTTC
TRBV27,TRBD2,NA,TRBJ2-7,CASSSGTSSRAEQYF,TGTGCCAGCAGTTCCGGGACTAGCTCGCGAGCCGAGCAGTACTTC
TRBV5-6,NA,once,TRBJ2-3,CASSLEWGSDTQYF,TGTGCCAGCAGCTTGGAATGGGGATCAGATACGCAGTATTTT
TRBV27,NA,NA,TRBJ2-7,CASSFGGATIYEQYF,TGTGCCAGCAGTTTTGGGGGTGCGACCATCTACGAGCAGTACTTC
TRBV6-5,NA,NA,TRBJ2-7,CASSFTTESYEQYF,TGTGCCAGCAGTTTTACGACAGAGTCCTACGAGCAGTACTTC
TRBV19,TRBD2,once,TRBJ2-7,CASTSSGGDRLYF,TGTGCCAGTACCTCTAGCGGGGGCGACCGCTTGTACTTC
TRBV27,TRBD2,NA,TRBJ2-1,CASSLGRGYGEQFF,TGTGCCAGCAGTCTCGGGAGGGGGTATGGTGAGCAGTTCTTC
TRBV5-1,NA,once,TRBJ2-5,CASSAGLSPEGRGETQYF,TGCGCCAGCAGCGCGGGGTTGAGCCCTGAGGGGCGGGGAGAGACCCAGTACTTC
TRBV7-2,NA,NA,TRBJ2-5,CASSLSQGETQYF,TGTGCCAGCAGCTTATCCCAGGGAGAGACCCAGTACTTC
TRBV13,NA,NA,TRBJ2-3,CASSPPAGTDTQYF,TGTGCCAGCAGCCCCCCGGCCGGCACAGATACGCAGTATTTT
TRBV9,NA,NA,TRBJ2-1,CASSVGAGRDNEQFF,TGTGCCAGCAGCGTAGGTGCAGGGCGGGACAATGAGCAGTTCTTC
TRBV27,NA,NA,TRBJ2-7,CASSPTRAVEQYF,TGTGCCAGCAGTCCGACTAGGGCCGTCGAGCAGTACTTC
TRBV7-9,NA,once,TRBJ2-7,CASSLGWGFHEQYF,TGTGCCAGCAGCTTGGGGTGGGGCTTCCACGAGCAGTACTTC
TRBV30,NA,once,TRBJ1-5,CAWSADSVLNQPQHF,TGTGCCTGGAGTGCCGATTCGGTCCTAAATCAGCCCCAGCATTTT
TRBV30,TRBD1,few,TRBJ1-1,CAWSVQGVKAFF,TGTGCCTGGAGTGTACAGGGGGTTAAAGCTTTCTTT
TRBV7-8,NA,NA,TRBJ2-1,CASSLTNEQFF,TGTGCCAGCAGCCTTACCAATGAGCAGTTCTTC
TRBV7-6,NA,NA,TRBJ1-1,CASSYGVEAFF,TGTGCCAGCAGCTATGGGGTTGAAGCTTTCTTT
TRBV18,NA,NA,TRBJ2-7,CASSPKYEQYF,TGTGCCAGCTCACCGAAGTACGAGCAGTACTTC
TRBV2,TRBD1,NA,TRBJ2-1,CASSPGQGGYNEQFF,TGTGCCAGCAGCCCGGGACAGGGGGGCTACAATGAGCAGTTCTTC
TRBV19,NA,NA,TRBJ1-2,CASSPAASGAPYGYTF,TGTGCCAGTAGTCCGGCTGCTTCCGGGGCTCCCTATGGCTACACCTTC
TRBV6-4,TRBD1,NA,TRBJ2-7,CASRRRDRGYF,TGTGCCAGCAGACGCCGGGACAGGGGGTACTTC
TRBV28,NA,NA,TRBJ2-6,CASSGNPSGLGANVLTF,TGTGCCAGCAGTGGCAATCCGTCCGGGCTCGGGGCCAACGTCCTGACTTTC
TRBV6-1,NA,NA,TRBJ1-1,CASSEGEGLNTEAFF,TGTGCCAGCAGTGAAGGAGAGGGCTTGAACACTGAAGCTTTCTTT
TRBV27,NA,once,TRBJ2-7,CASSSGYPYEQYF,TGTGCCAGCAGTTCCGGCTACCCCTACGAGCAGTACTTC
TRBV27,TRBD2,NA,TRBJ2-1,CASASGGNLYNEQFF,TGTGCCAGCGCTAGCGGAGGAAACCTCTACAATGAGCAGTTCTTC
TRBV27,NA,once,TRBJ2-7,CASSSTLARSYEQYF,TGTGCCAGCAGTTCAACCTTAGCGCGCTCCTACGAGCAGTACTTC
TRBV11-2,NA,NA,TRBJ2-5,CASSDPPEGEETQYF,TGTGCCAGCAGCGACCCACCCGAGGGGGAGGAGACCCAGTACTTC
TRBV19,TRBD1,NA,TRBJ2-1,CASSRSGTAYNEQFF,TGTGCCAGTAGTCGATCCGGGACAGCTTACAATGAGCAGTTCTTC
TRBV29-1,TRBD1,NA,TRBJ1-2,CSVGGQGVDGYTF,TGCAGCGTTGGGGGACAGGGGGTTGATGGCTACACCTTC
TRBV13,NA,NA,TRBJ2-7,CASSLESHYEQYF,TGTGCCAGCAGCTTAGAAAGCCACTACGAGCAGTACTTC
TRBV7-9,NA,NA,TRBJ2-1,CASSPGVYNEQFF,TGTGCCAGCAGCCCCGGGGTTTACAATGAGCAGTTCTTC
TRBV28,TRBD1,NA,TRBJ2-7,CASSAGQGKGYEQYF,TGTGCCAGCAGTGCCGGACAGGGAAAAGGTTACGAGCAGTACTTC